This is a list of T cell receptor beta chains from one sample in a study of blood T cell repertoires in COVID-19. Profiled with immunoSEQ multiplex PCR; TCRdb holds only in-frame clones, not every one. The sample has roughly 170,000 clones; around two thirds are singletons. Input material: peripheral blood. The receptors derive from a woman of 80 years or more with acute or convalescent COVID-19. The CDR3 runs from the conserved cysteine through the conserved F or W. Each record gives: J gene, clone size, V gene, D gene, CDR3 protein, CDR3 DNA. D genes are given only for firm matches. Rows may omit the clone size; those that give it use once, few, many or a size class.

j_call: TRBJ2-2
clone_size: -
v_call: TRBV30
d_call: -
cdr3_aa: CAWRYGTNTGELFF
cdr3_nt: TGTGCCTGGAGATACGGGACGAACACCGGGGAGCTGTTTTTT

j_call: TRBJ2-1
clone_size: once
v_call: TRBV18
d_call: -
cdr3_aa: CASSPPDGRGLQGEQFF
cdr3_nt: TGTGCCAGCTCACCACCTGACGGGAGGGGGCTACAAGGTGAGCAGTTCTTC

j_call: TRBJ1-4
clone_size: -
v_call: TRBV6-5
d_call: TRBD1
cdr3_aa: CASSVGQGSEKLFF
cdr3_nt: TGTGCCAGCAGCGTCGGACAGGGTAGTGAAAAACTGTTTTTT

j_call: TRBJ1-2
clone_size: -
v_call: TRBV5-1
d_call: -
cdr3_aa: CASSAGVTNYGYTF
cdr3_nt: TGCGCCAGCAGCGCAGGGGTCACTAACTATGGCTACACCTTC

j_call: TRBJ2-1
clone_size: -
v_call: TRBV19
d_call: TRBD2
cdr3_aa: CASSLSTSGYNEQFF
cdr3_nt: TGTGCCAGTAGTTTATCGACTAGCGGTTACAATGAGCAGTTCTTC

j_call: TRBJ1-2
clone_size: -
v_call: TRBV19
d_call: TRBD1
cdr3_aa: CASSVTGNPNYGYTF
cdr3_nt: TGTGCCAGTAGCGTGACAGGGAATCCTAACTATGGCTACACCTTC

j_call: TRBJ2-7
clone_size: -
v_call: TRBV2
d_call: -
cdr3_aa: CASSDLSYEQYF
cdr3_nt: TGTGCCAGCAGTGACTTGTCCTACGAGCAGTACTTC

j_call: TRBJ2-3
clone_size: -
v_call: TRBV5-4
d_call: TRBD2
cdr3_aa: CASSPVGGGTQYF
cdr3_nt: TGTGCCAGCAGCCCGGTGGGGGGGGGTACGCAGTATTTT

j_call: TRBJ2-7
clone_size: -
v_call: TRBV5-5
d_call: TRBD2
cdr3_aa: CASSLVGSGSGYEQYF
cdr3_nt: TGTGCCAGCAGCTTGGTAGGGAGCGGGAGTGGCTACGAGCAGTACTTC

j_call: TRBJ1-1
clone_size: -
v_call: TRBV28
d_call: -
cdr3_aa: CASSLGGRYTEAFF
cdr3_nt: TGTGCCAGCAGTTTAGGGGGGAGGTACACTGAAGCTTTCTTT

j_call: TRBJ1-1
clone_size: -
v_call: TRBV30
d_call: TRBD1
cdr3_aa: CAFSRPGQGRTEAFF
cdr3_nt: TGTGCCTTTTCGCGGCCCGGACAGGGCCGCACTGAAGCTTTCTTT